Following are 2 T cell receptor beta chains from one sample sequenced in a study of Ad26.COV2.S vaccination and SARS-CoV-2 variants. Treatment specified: around 19 received Ad26.COV2.S at low or high dose, single or two shots; about 5 received placebo; per-sample allocation not given. Day 63 following the first vaccine or placebo injection was when the samples were taken. TCRdb's copy holds only in-frame clones and misses some; the assay was immunoSEQ multiplex PCR. The table records about 350,000 clones, approximately 84% of them present only once. The sequences come from peripheral blood, collected in a trial of Ad26.COV2.S vaccine versus placebo. These receptors all come from a person between 18 and 65 years old who received the Ad26.COV2.S COVID-19 vaccine or a placebo.

CDR3 DNA: TGTGCCAGCAGCCCCCGACTAGCGGGGGCCCCCACAGATACGCAGTATTTT. Translation gives CASSPRLAGAPTDTQYF. This chain connects TRBV7-2 to TRBJ2-3; 12 bases match TRBD2. The CDR3 runs to 17 residues. The J segment lost 2 bases and the V segment lost 5 bases, leaving 8 bases of the junction unmatched. Looked up from germline, CDR1 is SGHTA and CDR2 is FQGNSA.

The chain combines TRBV5-6 with TRBJ1-6, with D tentatively TRBD1 (6 bases). V was pared by 3 bases and J by 4 bases, with 14 bases between. CDR1 is SGHDT, CDR2 YYEEEE, per germline. This CDR3 has 16 residues. In nucleotides, the CDR3 is TGTGCCAGCAGCTACGTTCGGGACATTTATAATTCACCCCTCCACTTT. The encoded protein is CASSYVRDIYNSPLHF. The full variable domain, completed using reference TRBV5-6 and TRBJ1-6, is DAGVTQSPTHLIKTRGQQVTLRCSPKSGHDTVSWYQQALGQGPQFIFQYYEEEERQRGNFPDRFSGHQFPNYSSELNVNALLLGDSALYLCASSYVRDIYNSPLHFGNGTRLTVT.